Listed below are T cell receptor beta chains from one sample, sequenced in a study of identical twins. In TCRdb, the 5' RACE reads were re-called with MiXCR into one record per CDR3 protein. The repertoire holds some 190,000 distinct CDR3 sequences, about a sixth seen once, with 35% to 45% in the top ten. The sample was also linked to a second study, of T cells expressing NK-cell markers.

The source material was CD8+ T cells sorted from blood. These receptors were collected from a young woman in good health. Both conserved end residues are part of each CDR3. A D gene is named only where the DNA matches it firmly. Size values are once, few and many counts, or a class for expanded clones, and some rows have none.

NA	TRBV9	TRBJ2-1	few	12	TGTGCCAGCAGCGTTGCGGCCAATGAGCAGTTCTTC	CASSVAANEQFF
TRBD2	TRBV2	TRBJ2-1	NA	16	TGTGCCAGCGTCCCAGCGGGGAGGAGCTCCTACAATGAGCAGTTCTTC	CASVPAGRSSYNEQFF
NA	TRBV20-1	TRBJ2-7	NA	12	TGCAGTGCTTCCGAGGGGGAGTACGAGCAGTACTTC	CSASEGEYEQYF
NA	TRBV12-3/TRBV12-4	TRBJ1-3	NA	12	TGTGCCAGCGACCGGCGGGGATCGGCCATATATTTT	CASDRRGSAIYF
NA	TRBV10-3	TRBJ2-2	few	12	TGTGCCATCAAGTCCGGGGCCGGGGAGCTGTTTTTT	CAIKSGAGELFF
NA	TRBV4-1	TRBJ2-5	NA	13	TGCGCCAGCAGCCAACGCGTTCAAGAGACCCAGTACTTC	CASSQRVQETQYF
NA	TRBV7-9	TRBJ2-7	NA	13	TGTGCCAGCAGCTTAGCGGTTAACTACGAGCAGTACTTC	CASSLAVNYEQYF
NA	TRBV13	TRBJ2-7	few	15	TGTGCCAGCAGCTTAGTGCAGGGGAGCTCCTACGAGCAGTACTTC	CASSLVQGSSYEQYF
NA	TRBV27	TRBJ2-2	few	14	TGTGCCAGCAGCGGGACTTCAAACACCGGGGAGCTGTTTTTT	CASSGTSNTGELFF
NA	TRBV7-9	TRBJ1-2	few	16	TGTGCCAGCAGCCCCCTACAGGGAATTGAGAGCTATGGCTACACCTTC	CASSPLQGIESYGYTF
TRBD2	TRBV7-9	TRBJ2-1	few	14	TGTGCCAGCAGCCCAGCTCAGCGGGACGCTGAGCAGTTCTTC	CASSPAQRDAEQFF
TRBD2	TRBV14	TRBJ2-1	many	16	TGTGCCAGCAGCTCTACCCTAGCGGCTCCTAGGTATGAGCAGTTCTTC	CASSSTLAAPRYEQFF
NA	TRBV12-3/TRBV12-4	TRBJ2-5	NA	13	TGTGCCAGCAGTTTTTGGGGCGGAGAGACCCAGTACTTC	CASSFWGGETQYF
NA	TRBV5-5	TRBJ2-7	many	15	TGTGCCAGCAGCTTGGTTTCGGGAACCACCTACGAGCAGTACTTC	CASSLVSGTTYEQYF
NA	TRBV12-3/TRBV12-4	TRBJ2-3	many	13	TGTGCCAGCAGTCCCGCGGGCACAGATACGCAGTATTTT	CASSPAGTDTQYF
TRBD1	TRBV3-1	TRBJ1-1	NA	17	TGTGCCAGCAGCACCGGACAGGTCAATCCCATGAACACTGAAGCTTTCTTT	CASSTGQVNPMNTEAFF
NA	TRBV2	TRBJ2-7	few	15	TGTGCCAGCAGTGAAGTTCAAGGCGGAACCTACGAGCAGTACTTC	CASSEVQGGTYEQYF
NA	TRBV6-4	TRBJ2-1	NA	12	TGTGCCAGCAGTGACAGTAACAATGAGCAGTTCTTC	CASSDSNNEQFF
NA	TRBV4-3	TRBJ2-6	many	17	TGCGCCAGCAGCCAAGAAGGATTAGGGTCTGGGGCCAACGTCCTGACTTTC	CASSQEGLGSGANVLTF
NA	TRBV19	TRBJ2-3	NA	13	TGTGCCAGTAGTATCGGCAAGCGGGATACGCAGTATTTT	CASSIGKRDTQYF
NA	TRBV9	TRBJ2-7	few	16	TGTGCCAGCACCGCTACGCAAGAGGGGAGAACCTACGAGCAGTACTTC	CASTATQEGRTYEQYF
TRBD1	TRBV7-9	TRBJ2-7	NA	14	TGTGCCAGCAGCTTCGAGGGGGCAGGAACCGAGCAGTACTTC	CASSFEGAGTEQYF
NA	TRBV5-5	TRBJ2-1	few	15	TGTGCCAGCAGCTTAAAACCCCTTTCCTACAATGAGCAGTTCTTC	CASSLKPLSYNEQFF
NA	TRBV5-5	TRBJ2-5	NA	14	TGTGCCAGCAGCTTGATGGACAGCTGGGAGACCCAGTACTTC	CASSLMDSWETQYF
NA	TRBV6-1	TRBJ2-1	NA	18	TGTGCCAGCAGTACCCCGGGCCAACTAAACGGTTCCTACAATGAGCAGTTCTTC	CASSTPGQLNGSYNEQFF
NA	TRBV6-2/TRBV6-3	TRBJ1-2	NA	18	TGTGCCAGCAGTTACTCGAGGAGAGATACCTATACCTTCTATGGCTACACCTTC	CASSYSRRDTYTFYGYTF
NA	TRBV9	TRBJ2-1	NA	15	TGTGCCAGCAGCGTAGGCACTCACCTTAGGAATGAGCAGTTCTTC	CASSVGTHLRNEQFF
NA	TRBV20-1	TRBJ2-7	few	13	TGCAGTGCTAGATCCCCGGGAACGGACGAGCAGTACTTC	CSARSPGTDEQYF
NA	TRBV27	TRBJ1-1	NA	14	TGTGCCAGCAGTCTCGGGACGCCTGCCACTGAAGCTTTCTTT	CASSLGTPATEAFF
NA	TRBV5-1	TRBJ2-6	few	15	TGCGCCAGCAGCTTCTACGCCTCTGGGGCCAACGTCCTGACTTTC	CASSFYASGANVLTF
NA	TRBV21-1	TRBJ2-1	many	12	TGTACGACTAGCGGGGACCAAAATGAGCAGTTCTTC	CTTSGDQNEQFF
TRBD2	TRBV6-6	TRBJ2-1	few	12	TGTGCCAGCGGGCTAGCGGGTAATGAGCAGTTCTTC	CASGLAGNEQFF
TRBD2	TRBV7-2	TRBJ2-5	few	15	TGTGCCAGCACCCAGACTAGCGGCATTGTCGAGACCCAGTACTTC	CASTQTSGIVETQYF
TRBD2	TRBV9	TRBJ2-7	few	15	TGTGCCAGCAGCGTAGGCTCGGGAGGGTCCTACGAGCAGTACTTC	CASSVGSGGSYEQYF
NA	TRBV4-1	TRBJ2-2	NA	14	TGCGCCAGCAGCCAAGTGGGGAACACCGGGGAGCTGTTTTTT	CASSQVGNTGELFF
NA	TRBV9	TRBJ1-3	NA	12	TGTGCCAGCAGCCCCCTGGACAGTGGCCTATATTTT	CASSPLDSGLYF
NA	TRBV12-3/TRBV12-4	TRBJ2-2	few	16	TGTGCCAGCACCCCGTGGCGGTCGGAGAACACCGGGGAGCTGTTTTTT	CASTPWRSENTGELFF
NA	TRBV12-3/TRBV12-4	TRBJ2-7	many	15	TGTGCCAGCAGTCCCTCCGGGGGGCTAGCCTACGAGCAGTACTTC	CASSPSGGLAYEQYF
TRBD1	TRBV12-3/TRBV12-4	TRBJ2-7	NA	14	TGTGCCAGCAGTGTACAGGGGGCTGCCTACGAGCAGTACTTC	CASSVQGAAYEQYF
NA	TRBV6-5	TRBJ1-1	NA	14	TGTGCCAGCAGTTACGCAGGCCAGAACACTGAAGCTTTCTTT	CASSYAGQNTEAFF
TRBD2	TRBV7-9	TRBJ2-1	NA	15	TGTGCCAGCAGCTTAGTCGGCCTAGCGGGAGGGCCTCTGTTCTTC	CASSLVGLAGGPLFF
NA	TRBV5-1	TRBJ2-2	few	13	TGCGCCAGCAGCTTGCACACCACCGGGGAGCTGTTTTTT	CASSLHTTGELFF
NA	TRBV20-1	TRBJ2-1	NA	11	TGCAGTGCTAGACCCCTGGGTGAGCAGTTCTTC	CSARPLGEQFF
TRBD1	TRBV5-5	TRBJ2-1	few	15	TGTGCCAGCAGCTTGGGGCAGGGGGCGGTTAATGAGCAGTTCTTC	CASSLGQGAVNEQFF
NA	TRBV20-1	TRBJ1-1	few	11	TGCAGTGCTAGGGCCGCTTCTGAAGCTTTCTTT	CSARAASEAFF
NA	TRBV4-3	TRBJ2-1	NA	16	TGCGCCAGCAGCCAAGAGGTGGCTAGCGCCTACAATGAGCAGTTCTTC	CASSQEVASAYNEQFF
TRBD2	TRBV6-5	TRBJ2-2	few	17	TGTGCCAGCAGTTTATCTAGCGGGAGGCCGAACACCGGGGAGCTGTTTTTT	CASSLSSGRPNTGELFF
NA	TRBV7-9	TRBJ2-3	once	16	TGTGCCAGCAGCTCCTTCGCCAAAACTAGCACAGATACGCAGTATTTT	CASSSFAKTSTDTQYF
TRBD2	TRBV27	TRBJ2-7	NA	17	TGTGCCAGCAGTTTCGTCGGTGTCGGCGGGAGCTCCTACGAGCAGTACTTC	CASSFVGVGGSSYEQYF
TRBD2	TRBV4-2	TRBJ2-5	NA	16	TGTGCCAGCAGCCAGACTAGCGGACACCTGGGGGAGACCCAGTACTTC	CASSQTSGHLGETQYF
NA	TRBV4-3	TRBJ1-2	few	15	TGCGCCAGCAGCCAAGTGAGGGGAGCTAACTATGGCTACACCTTC	CASSQVRGANYGYTF
NA	TRBV10-3	TRBJ2-7	NA	16	TGTGCCATCGGGAAAAAGGGAAATATGGGGCTGAGCGAGCAGTACTTC	CAIGKKGNMGLSEQYF
TRBD1	TRBV6-5	TRBJ1-2	NA	12	TGTGCCAGTAGACAGGGTGACTATGGCTACACCTTC	CASRQGDYGYTF
TRBD1	TRBV12-3/TRBV12-4	TRBJ1-5	NA	15	TGTGCCAGCAGTTCCGCCGGGACAGCGATCCAGCCCCAGCATTTT	CASSSAGTAIQPQHF
NA	TRBV14	TRBJ2-2	NA	13	TGTGCCAGCAGCCTGACCGGGAACGGGGAGCTGTTTTTT	CASSLTGNGELFF
TRBD2	TRBV20-1	TRBJ2-5	NA	14	TGCAGTGCTAGACTAGCGGGGGCCCAAGAGACCCAGTACTTC	CSARLAGAQETQYF
NA	TRBV29-1	TRBJ1-1	few	13	TGCAGCGTTGAAAAGGGTTTATACACTGAAGCTTTCTTT	CSVEKGLYTEAFF